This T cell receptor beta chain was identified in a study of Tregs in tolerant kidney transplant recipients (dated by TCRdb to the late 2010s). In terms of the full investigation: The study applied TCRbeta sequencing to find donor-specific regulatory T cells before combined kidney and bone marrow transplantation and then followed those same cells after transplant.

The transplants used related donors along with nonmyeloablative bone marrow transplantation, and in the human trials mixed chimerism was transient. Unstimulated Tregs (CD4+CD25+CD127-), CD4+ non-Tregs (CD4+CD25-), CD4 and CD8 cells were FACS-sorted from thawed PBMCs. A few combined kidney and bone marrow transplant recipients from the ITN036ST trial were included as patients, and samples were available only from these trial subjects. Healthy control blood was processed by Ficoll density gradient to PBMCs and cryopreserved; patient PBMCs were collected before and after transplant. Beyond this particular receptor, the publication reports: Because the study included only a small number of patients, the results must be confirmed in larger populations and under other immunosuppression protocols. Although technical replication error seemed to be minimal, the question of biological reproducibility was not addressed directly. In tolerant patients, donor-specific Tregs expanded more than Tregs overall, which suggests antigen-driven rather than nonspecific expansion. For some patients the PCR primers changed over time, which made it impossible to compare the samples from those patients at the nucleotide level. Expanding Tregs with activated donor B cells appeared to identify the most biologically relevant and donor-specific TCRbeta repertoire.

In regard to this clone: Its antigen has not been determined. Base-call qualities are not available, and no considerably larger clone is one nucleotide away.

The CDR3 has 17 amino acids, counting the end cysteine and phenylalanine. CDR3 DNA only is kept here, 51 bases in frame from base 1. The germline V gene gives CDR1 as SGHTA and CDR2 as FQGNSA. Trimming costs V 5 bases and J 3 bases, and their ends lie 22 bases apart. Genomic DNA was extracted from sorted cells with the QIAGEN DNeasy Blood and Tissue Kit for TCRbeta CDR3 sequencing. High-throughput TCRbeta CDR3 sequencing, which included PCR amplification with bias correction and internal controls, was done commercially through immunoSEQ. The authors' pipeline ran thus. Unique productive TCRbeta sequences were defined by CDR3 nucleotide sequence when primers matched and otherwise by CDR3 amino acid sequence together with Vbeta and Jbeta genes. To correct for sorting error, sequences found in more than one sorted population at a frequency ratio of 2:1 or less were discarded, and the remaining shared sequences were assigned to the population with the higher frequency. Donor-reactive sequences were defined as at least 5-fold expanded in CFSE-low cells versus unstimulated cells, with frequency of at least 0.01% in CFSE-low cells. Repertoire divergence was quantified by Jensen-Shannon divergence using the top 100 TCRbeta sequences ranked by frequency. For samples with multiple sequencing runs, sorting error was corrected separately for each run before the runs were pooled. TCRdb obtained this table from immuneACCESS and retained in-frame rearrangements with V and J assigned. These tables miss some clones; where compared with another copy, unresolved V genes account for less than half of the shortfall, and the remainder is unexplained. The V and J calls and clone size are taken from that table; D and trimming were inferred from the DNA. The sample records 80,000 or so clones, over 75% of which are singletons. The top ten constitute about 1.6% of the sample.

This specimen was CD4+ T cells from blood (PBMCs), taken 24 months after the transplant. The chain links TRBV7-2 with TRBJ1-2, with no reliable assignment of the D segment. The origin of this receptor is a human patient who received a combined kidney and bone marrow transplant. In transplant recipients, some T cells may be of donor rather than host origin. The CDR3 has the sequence CASSPVGMMRVDYGYTF. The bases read TGTGCCAGCAGCCCAGTGGGCATGATGAGGGTGGACTATGGCTACACCTTC.